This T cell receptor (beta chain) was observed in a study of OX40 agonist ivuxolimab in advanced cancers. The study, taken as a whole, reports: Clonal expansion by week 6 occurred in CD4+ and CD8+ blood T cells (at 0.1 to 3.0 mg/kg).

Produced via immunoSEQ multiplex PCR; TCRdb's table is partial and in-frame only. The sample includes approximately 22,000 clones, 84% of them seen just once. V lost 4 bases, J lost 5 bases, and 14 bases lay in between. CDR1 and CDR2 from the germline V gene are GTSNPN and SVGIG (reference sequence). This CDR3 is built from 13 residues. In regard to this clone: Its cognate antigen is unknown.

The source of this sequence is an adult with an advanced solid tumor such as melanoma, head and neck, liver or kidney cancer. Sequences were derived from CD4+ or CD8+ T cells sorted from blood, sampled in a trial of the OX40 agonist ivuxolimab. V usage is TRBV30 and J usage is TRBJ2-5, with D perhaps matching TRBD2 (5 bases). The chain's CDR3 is CAWNLGRGETQYF. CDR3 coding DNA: TGTGCCTGGAACCTCGGGCGCGGGGAGACCCAGTACTTC.